The 20 T cell receptor beta chains below all came from one sample that was sequenced in a study of beta chain features in type 1 diabetes. Sequenced material consisted of expressed TCRB transcripts (all of the isolated RNA was reverse transcribed). This table comes from immunoSEQ multiplex PCR, and its TCRdb copy is limited to in-frame clones, with some not included. The sample carries a few hundred thousand clones, 15% to 20% recorded once. Source material: naive CD4+ T cells from blood. These receptors were taken from a woman aged 18-29 years in good health.

The rearrangement joins TRBV4-2 to TRBJ1-6; TRBD1 is a possible D gene (6 bases). The V gene's germline CDR1 is LGHNA and CDR2 YNFKEQ. This CDR3 comprises 18 residues. V gave up 8 bases and J gave up 0 bases, with 20 bases separating them. The CDR3 protein is CASGTRDTRFSYNSPLHF. The CDR3 nucleotides read TGTGCCAGCGGGACCCGGGACACCCGCTTCTCCTATAATTCACCCCTCCACTTT.

J is TRBJ1-3 and V is TRBV5-1; tentative D call: TRBD1 (5 bases). Germline V gene lookup returns CDR1 SGHRS and CDR2 YFSETQ. This CDR3 contains 15 residues. V shed 4 bases and J shed 3 bases, with 14 bases lying between them. CDR3 coding DNA: TGCGCCAGCAGCATTCCTGGTCAGGGTGGAAACACCATATATTTT. This gives the protein CASSIPGQGGNTIYF.

There are a few counts of this clone. The J gene is TRBJ2-5, the V gene TRBV5-4; D perhaps matches TRBD2 (6 bases). V was pared by 1 base and J by 2 bases, with 12 bases between. Germline V CDR1 and CDR2: SGHNT, YYREEE (reference sequence). CDR3 length: 15 amino acids. The CDR3 loop reads CASSLRLGGQETQYF. In DNA, the CDR3 is TGTGCCAGCAGCTTGCGCCTCGGGGGACAAGAGACCCAGTACTTC. The full variable domain, completed using reference TRBV5-4 and TRBJ2-5, is ETGVTQSPTHLIKTRGQQVTLRCSSQSGHNTVSWYQQALGQGPQFIFQYYREEENGRGNFPPRFSGLQFPNYSSELNVNALELDDSALYLCASSLRLGGQETQYFGPGTRLLVL.

The chain couples TRBV5-1 to TRBJ2-3; D perhaps matches TRBD2 (7 bases). The CDR3 runs to 16 residues. CDR1 is SGHRS, CDR2 YFSETQ, per germline. With 0 bases removed from V and 2 bases from J, the gap between germline ends came to 13 bases. CDR3 region: CASSLAGGGHTDTQYF. CDR3 DNA: TGCGCCAGCAGCTTGGCGGGGGGCGGGCACACAGATACGCAGTATTTT. Using reference TRBV5-1 and TRBJ2-3 for the parts outside the CDR3, the full variable domain is KAGVTQTPRYLIKTRGQQVTLSCSPISGHRSVSWYQQTPGQGLQFLFEYFSETQRNKGNFPGRFSGRQFSNSRSEMNVSTLELGDSALYLCASSLAGGGHTDTQYFGPGTRLTVL.

V gene TRBV25-1 combines with J gene TRBJ1-2, with a weak D call TRBD1 (5 bases). CDR1 is MGHDK and CDR2 is SYGVNS in the germline V gene. The CDR3 totals 15 residues. V was cut by 1 base and J by 1 base, with 10 bases left in between. The chain's CDR3 is CASSESGRGNYGYTF. Here the CDR3 DNA reads TGTGCCAGCAGTGAATCAGGGCGAGGTAACTATGGCTACACCTTC.

This clone appeared a few times. The rearrangement uses TRBV2 and TRBJ2-3; D is undetermined. Trimming cost V 5 bases and J 6 bases, with 9 bases left between them. The V gene's germline CDR1 is SNHLY and CDR2 FYNNEI. CDR3 length equals 12 residues. The CDR3 coding sequence is TGTGCCAGCAGTCCCGAGTCGGATACGCAGTATTTT. This codes for CASSPESDTQYF.

The chain employs TRBV6-6 and TRBJ1-1; 7 bases line up with TRBD1. V lost 8 bases, J lost 4 bases, and 7 bases stayed unmatched. The CDR3 runs to 13 residues. The germline V gene has CDR1 MNHNY and CDR2 SVGAGI (reference sequence). CDR3 in DNA: TGTGCCAGCTATCCGGGACAGCTCACTGAAGCTTTCTTT. This gives the protein CASYPGQLTEAFF.

There are a few counts of this clone. This chain links TRBV4-3 with TRBJ1-4; TRBD1 might be the D (5 bases). Germline V CDR1 and CDR2: LGHNA, YSLEER. V lost 1 base to trimming and J lost 8 bases, with 14 bases between them. The CDR3 sequence is 15 residues long. The CDR3 is CASSQGVRAGEKLFF. The CDR3 coding sequence is TGCGCCAGCAGCCAAGGTGTCAGGGCGGGGGAAAAACTGTTTTTT.

CDR3 nucleotides: TGCGCCAGCAGCTTGGCAGGACTAGCGCTAGAGACCCAGTACTTC. Its translation is CASSLAGLALETQYF. This rearrangement joins TRBV5-1 to TRBJ2-5, with 9 nucleotides matching TRBD2. The CDR3 covers 15 residues. CDR1 and CDR2 (germline): SGHRS, YFSETQ. Losses at the gene ends were 0 bases for V and 4 bases for J; bases not matched to a gene: 4.

The chain is built from TRBV6-1 and TRBJ2-7; 9 bases line up with TRBD2. The CDR3 sequence is 16 residues long. V was clipped by 4 bases and J by 3 bases; unmatched bases: 10. Germline V gene lookup returns CDR1 MNHNS and CDR2 SASEGT. The CDR3 reads CASSVLAGRGDYEQYF. DNA of the CDR3: TGTGCCAGCAGTGTTCTAGCGGGAAGAGGGGACTACGAGCAGTACTTC.

This clone is a singleton in its sample. The V and J genes are TRBV30 and TRBJ1-2; 10 bases line up with TRBD1. CDR3 length: 13 amino acids. Unmatched junction bases numbered 3, after V lost 5 bases and J lost 3 bases. The germline V gene encodes CDR1 GTSNPN and CDR2 SVGIG (reference sequence). In DNA, the CDR3 is TGTGCCTGGTACGGGACAGGGGACTATGGCTACACCTTC. It encodes CAWYGTGDYGYTF. The full variable domain, in which reference TRBV30 and TRBJ1-2 provide the parts outside the CDR3, is SQTIHQWPATLVQPVGSPLSLECTVEGTSNPNLYWYRQAAGRGLQLLFYSVGIGQISSEVPQNLSASRPQDRQFILSSKKLLLSDSGFYLCAWYGTGDYGYTFGSGTRLTVV.

The V gene is TRBV11-2, the J gene TRBJ2-3, with a tentative D call TRBD2 (6 bases). V was clipped by 0 bases and J by 2 bases, with 12 bases between them. The CDR3 loop spans 16 amino acids. CDR1 SGHAT and CDR2 FQNNGV come from the germline V gene. Here the CDR3 DNA reads TGTGCCAGCAGCTTAGATGCGGGGTTAAACACAGATACGCAGTATTTT. Amino acids: CASSLDAGLNTDTQYF.

This chain uses TRBV5-6 with TRBJ2-1, with a weak D call TRBD2 (5 bases). Trimming removed 6 bases from V and 1 base from J, with 17 bases in between. The CDR3 has 16 residues. Germline V gene lookup returns CDR1 SGHDT and CDR2 YYEEEE. CDR3 nucleotides: TGTGCCAGCATTTCCGCCCCGGGGAAATCCTACAATGAGCAGTTCTTC. Protein sequence: CASISAPGKSYNEQFF.

The V call is TRBV21-1, the J call TRBJ2-7; the table names TRBD1, a call not compared with the DNA. TRBV21-1 is deemed a pseudogene. The CDR3 sequence is 16 residues long. The CDR3 loop reads CASSRRPQGPLYEQYF. The CDR3 bases are TGTGCCAGCAGCAGACGACCACAGGGGCCCCTCTACGAGCAGTACTTC.

This clone was found a few times. The genes are TRBV30 and TRBJ2-5; 12 bases align to TRBD1. V lost 7 bases to trimming and J lost 4 bases; unmatched junction nucleotides: 4. The CDR3 is made up of 13 amino acids. Germline loops: CDR1 GTSNPN, CDR2 SVGIG (reference sequence). The CDR3 DNA reads TGTGCCTCCGGGACAGGGGGCGGAGAGACCCAGTACTTC. Its protein is CASGTGGGETQYF.

There are a few counts of this clone. The chain carries TRBV5-4 and TRBJ2-1, with TRBD2 matching over 8 bases. Per germline, CDR1 SGHNT and CDR2 YYREEE (reference sequence). The V gene end was trimmed by 3 bases and the J gene end by 9 bases; junction bases not matched to a gene: 14. The CDR3 is 16 amino acids. The CDR3 DNA sequence: TGTGCCAGCAGCTCCCGTAGGAGCGGGAGTGAGGCTGAGCAGTTCTTC. Translated, it gives CASSSRRSGSEAEQFF.

The J gene is TRBJ2-7, the V gene TRBV7-2; maybe TRBD1 (5 bases). Germline CDR1 SGHTA, CDR2 FQGNSA. The CDR3 contains 14 residues. With 2 bases removed from V and 0 bases from J, the gap between germline ends came to 8 bases. As DNA, the CDR3 is TGTGCCAGCAGCTTATTAGGGGTCTCCTACGAGCAGTACTTC. This gives the protein CASSLLGVSYEQYF.

V and J are TRBV5-1 and TRBJ1-1, with D possibly being TRBD1 (5 bases). Trimming stripped 6 bases from V and 6 bases from J, with 12 bases between. The CDR3 extends over 12 amino acids. Germline values: CDR1 SGHRS, CDR2 YFSETQ. As DNA, the CDR3 is TGCGCCAGCAAATTGACAGAAGCTGAAGCTTTCTTT. It is translated as CASKLTEAEAFF.

The V call is TRBV5-1, the J call TRBJ2-7, with 8 bases lining up with TRBD2. This CDR3 region has 15 residues. Germline CDR1 and CDR2: SGHRS and YFSETQ. Losses at the gene ends were 1 base for V and 6 bases for J; bases not matched to a gene: 9. The CDR3 bases are TGCGCCAGCAGCTTGTTAATAGCGGGATCTACCGAGCAGTACTTC. It codes for CASSLLIAGSTEQYF.

This clone was seen only a few times. The rearrangement links TRBV2 to TRBJ2-3, with D possibly being TRBD1 (5 bases). This CDR3 is 14 amino acids long. Germline CDR1 is SNHLY and CDR2 is FYNNEI. Deletions cut 7 bases from V and 6 bases from J, with 17 bases between. The chain's CDR3 is CASTLQGAGDTQYF. Written as DNA, the CDR3 is TGTGCCAGCACCCTGCAAGGGGCTGGGGATACGCAGTATTTT.